The sample holds one count of the clone carrying this TCR beta chain. The germline gives CDR1 MDHEN, CDR2 SYDVKM. Trimming cost V 5 bases and J 2 bases; bases outside gene matches: 5. CDR3 length: 15 residues. The data were obtained in a study of blood T cell repertoires in COVID-19. Sequencing used immunoSEQ multiplex PCR; TCRdb keeps in-frame clones, though not all of them. Here the sample spans almost 350,000 clones, 88% being singletons. This TCR came from a woman aged 25-40 years who had been exposed to COVID-19. The gene calls are TRBV28 and TRBJ2-3; 9 nucleotides align to TRBD1. The sequenced sample was PBMCs or T cells enriched from blood (not recorded which). The CDR3, as DNA: TGTGCCAGCAGTCCGGGACAGGGTACCACAGATACGCAGTATTTT. Translation gives CASSPGQGTTDTQYF.